The 27 T cell receptor beta chains reported below all come from one sample, sequenced in a study of blood T cell repertoires in COVID-19. Data came from immunoSEQ multiplex PCR; TCRdb stores just in-frame clones and leaves some out. The data contain roughly 32,000 clones, about 90% of them singletons. The sequencing input was peripheral blood. Receptors originate from a man aged 45-60 years with active or convalescent COVID-19.

Here the CDR3 reads CASSPVGTPFYGYTF. CDR3 in DNA: TGTGCCAGCAGTCCCGTCGGGACACCATTCTATGGCTACACCTTC. The chain recombines TRBV28 with TRBJ1-2; possibly TRBD1 for D (6 bases). The germline V gene has CDR1 MDHEN and CDR2 SYDVKM. With 5 bases removed from V and 4 bases from J, the gap between germline ends came to 17 bases. The CDR3 is made up of 15 amino acids.

This chain joins TRBV5-1 and TRBJ2-7, with 13 bases lining up with TRBD2. Germline V CDR1 and CDR2: SGHRS, YFSETQ. The CDR3 runs 18 residues. The trim removed 4 bases at V and 6 bases at J, leaving 16 bases unmatched. The DNA for the CDR3 is TGCGCCAGCAGCCACGACCGGGGACTAGCGGGACGGTTTCGCGAGCAGTACTTC. It codes for CASSHDRGLAGRFREQYF.

This chain joins TRBV28 and TRBJ2-7, with a weak D call TRBD1 (6 bases). This CDR3 is built from 16 residues. Looked up from germline, CDR1 is MDHEN and CDR2 is SYDVKM. Between the trimmed V and J ends, which lost 2 bases and 5 bases, there was a span of 19 bases. The CDR3 bases are TGTGCCAGCAGTTTAGCAGGGGTAGGCTACGGGGACGAGCAGTACTTC. This codes for CASSLAGVGYGDEQYF.

The chain carries TRBV7-9 and TRBJ2-1, with 7 bases aligning to TRBD1. The CDR3 has 15 residues. The germline V gene has CDR1 SEHNR and CDR2 FQNEAQ (reference sequence). J lost 12 bases, V lost 2 bases, and 13 bases had no gene match. The CDR3 loop reads CASSLPQGGQDVQFF. CDR3 in DNA: TGTGCCAGCAGCTTACCGCAGGGCGGACAGGACGTGCAGTTCTTC.

V and J are TRBV9 and TRBJ2-1; 13 bases match TRBD2. Germline CDR1 reads SGDLS; CDR2 reads YYNGEE. The CDR3 is 16 residues long. With V trimmed by 1 base and J by 9 bases, 7 bases remained unmatched. For the CDR3, the DNA is TGTGCCAGCAGCGTACACCCAGGACTAGCGGGAGTTGAGCAGTTCTTC. Amino acids: CASSVHPGLAGVEQFF.

The V gene is TRBV4-2, the J gene TRBJ2-3, with D possibly being TRBD2 (6 bases). The V and J ends lost 5 bases and 3 bases respectively, with 18 bases between them. The CDR3 has 16 amino acids. CDR1 and CDR2 (germline): LGHNA, YNFKEQ. The CDR3 here is CASSSSRGSITDTQYF. As DNA, the CDR3 is TGTGCCAGCAGCTCGAGTCGGGGGAGTATTACAGATACGCAGTATTTT.

The chain couples TRBV6-5 to TRBJ2-7; possible D gene TRBD1, 7 bases. CDR3 length: 14 amino acids. Germline values: CDR1 MNHEY, CDR2 SVGAGI. V dropped 6 bases and J dropped 3 bases, with 15 bases sitting between them. This CDR3 reads CASREGQSNYEQYF. The CDR3 DNA is TGTGCCAGCAGGGAGGGACAGAGCAACTACGAGCAGTACTTC.

A few counts support this clone. This chain links TRBV19 with TRBJ1-1; D remains ambiguous. The CDR3 spans 16 residues. Germline CDR1 and CDR2: LNHDA and SQIVND (reference sequence). V shed 6 bases and J shed 6 bases, with 23 bases lying between them. The CDR3 nucleotides are TGTGCCAGTAGCCTAGTGGTAGCGCGTCTTAAGCCTGAAGCTTTCTTT. Translation gives CASSLVVARLKPEAFF.

The chain joins TRBV30 to TRBJ2-3; 10 bases line up with TRBD2. The trim removed 0 bases at V and 4 bases at J, leaving 1 base unmatched. There are 14 residues in the CDR3. Germline V gene lookup returns CDR1 GTSNPN and CDR2 SVGIG (reference sequence). Written as DNA, the CDR3 is TGTGCCTGGAGTGTAGGACTAGCGGCAGATACGCAGTATTTT. Protein product: CAWSVGLAADTQYF.

The V gene is TRBV6-5, the J gene TRBJ1-6, with 7 nucleotides matching TRBD1. This CDR3 has 15 residues. Germline values: CDR1 MNHEY, CDR2 SVGAGI. V shed 6 bases and J 3 bases; nucleotides not matched to a gene: 5. This CDR3 is CASSPGQVYNSPLHF. CDR3 sequence (DNA): TGTGCCAGCAGCCCAGGACAGGTCTATAATTCACCCCTCCACTTT.

The V gene is TRBV5-4, the J gene TRBJ2-3, with D unclear. V was trimmed by 4 bases and J by 6 bases, leaving 15 bases between them. Germline V lookup: CDR1 SGHNT, CDR2 YYREEE (reference sequence). The CDR3 is 14 amino acids. CDR3 region: CASSPEAVSDTQYF. The CDR3 DNA follows: TGTGCCAGCAGCCCCGAGGCTGTGAGCGATACGCAGTATTTT.

The J gene is TRBJ2-3, the V gene TRBV5-4; no definite D call. This CDR3 is built from 13 residues. The germline gives CDR1 SGHNT, CDR2 YYREEE (reference sequence). Trimming took 0 bases from V and 7 from J, leaving 9 bases between them. The CDR3 region has the DNA TGTGCCAGCAGCTTGGCCCAGAAAAATACGCAGTATTTT. Translating gives CASSLAQKNTQYF.

V usage is TRBV2 and J usage is TRBJ2-3, with no clear D. Germline CDR1 reads SNHLY; CDR2 reads FYNNEI. V was clipped by 3 bases and J by 2 bases, with 9 bases between them. The CDR3 runs to 14 residues. CDR3 nucleotide sequence: TGTGCCAGCAGTGACAGGCTGAACACAGATACGCAGTATTTT. Encoded protein: CASSDRLNTDTQYF.

J is TRBJ1-2 and V is TRBV5-1; 9 bases are shared with TRBD1. This CDR3 has 14 residues. With 4 bases clipped from V and 5 bases from J, the junction kept 6 bases outside the gene matches. Germline CDR1 reads SGHRS; CDR2 reads YFSETQ. As DNA, the CDR3 is TGCGCCAGCAGCGTTACCGGGACAGGGTATGGCTACACCTTC. Encoded protein: CASSVTGTGYGYTF.

This clone showed up just once. The V and J genes are TRBV6-5 and TRBJ2-1; no definite D call. CDR1 and CDR2 (germline): MNHEY, SVGAGI. Trimming cost V 2 bases and J 6 bases, with 17 bases left between them. The CDR3 consists of 16 residues. The CDR3 DNA follows: TGTGCCAGCAGTTACCCCGGGTTCGTCGGAACCAATGAGCAGTTCTTC. Its translation: CASSYPGFVGTNEQFF.

This chain joins TRBV19 and TRBJ1-5; weak D call: TRBD1 (5 bases). Germline CDR1 reads LNHDA; CDR2 reads SQIVND (reference sequence). The germline V and J ends were trimmed by 9 bases and 5 bases, with 17 bases remaining between them. The CDR3 runs 14 residues. CDR3 sequence: CASWMRDPYQPQHF. The CDR3 coding sequence is TGTGCCAGCTGGATGCGGGACCCCTATCAGCCCCAGCATTTT.

The gene calls are TRBV19 and TRBJ2-1; D ambiguous. The CDR3 has 15 residues. V dropped 5 bases and J dropped 8 bases, with 19 bases sitting between them. Germline V gene lookup returns CDR1 LNHDA and CDR2 SQIVND (reference sequence). The chain's CDR3 is CASSSLGKVVYEQFF. CDR3 nucleotide sequence: TGTGCCAGTAGTTCCCTAGGTAAAGTGGTCTATGAGCAGTTCTTC.

The V call is TRBV5-4, the J call TRBJ2-5; D call uncertain. The CDR3 extends over 13 amino acids. Trimming removed 0 bases at V and 5 bases at J, with 8 bases between. The V gene's germline CDR1 is SGHNT and CDR2 YYREEE (reference sequence). The CDR3, as DNA: TGTGCCAGCAGCTTGGTTCCCAGTGAGACCCAGTACTTC. It translates to CASSLVPSETQYF.

The V gene is TRBV2, the J gene TRBJ2-5; TRBD2 matches at 11 bases. CDR1 is SNHLY and CDR2 is FYNNEI in the germline V gene. The CDR3 totals 14 residues. The J segment lost 7 bases and the V segment lost 6 bases, leaving 7 bases of the junction unmatched. In DNA, the CDR3 is TGTGCCAGCAGGCCGACTAGCGGGATTGGGACCCAGTACTTC. Protein product: CASRPTSGIGTQYF.

J is TRBJ1-1 and V is TRBV4-1, with D maybe TRBD1 (5 bases). Germline CDR1 MGHRA, CDR2 YSYEKL. The CDR3 runs to 15 residues. Deletions cut 3 bases from V and 4 bases from J, with 15 bases between. The CDR3: CASSHVVNGATEAFF. The CDR3 DNA is TGCGCCAGCAGCCATGTCGTAAATGGGGCCACTGAAGCTTTCTTT.

V and J are TRBV7-9 and TRBJ1-4, with 8 bases that match TRBD1. The junction had 11 bases not matched to a gene; V was cut back by 7 bases and J by 7 bases. This CDR3 comprises 15 residues. CDR1 is SEHNR, CDR2 FQNEAQ, per germline (reference sequence). CDR3 sequence: CASINYQGAFEKLFF. The CDR3 bases are TGTGCCAGCATAAACTACCAGGGGGCGTTTGAAAAACTGTTTTTT.

This clone is a singleton in its sample. J is TRBJ2-7 and V is TRBV19; TRBD1 might be the D (6 bases). CDR1 and CDR2 from the germline V gene are LNHDA and SQIVND (reference sequence). This CDR3 contains 15 residues. V lost 2 bases and J 3 bases, leaving 14 bases between the germline ends. The CDR3 DNA is TGTGCCAGTAGTATACTTGGGCAGGGGCGCTACGAGCAGTACTTC. Its translation: CASSILGQGRYEQYF. The full variable domain, its missing parts supplied by reference TRBV19 and TRBJ2-7, is DGGITQSPKYLFRKEGQNVTLSCEQNLNHDAMYWYRQDPGQGLRLIYYSQIVNDFQKGDIAEGYSVSREKKESFPLTVTSAQKNPTAFYLCASSILGQGRYEQYFGPGTRLTVT.

The rearrangement uses TRBV7-9 and TRBJ1-1, with 7 bases identical to TRBD1. Germline trimming cut 5 bases from V and 1 base from J; bases unmatched to any gene: 10. Germline V lookup: CDR1 SEHNR, CDR2 FQNEAQ (reference sequence). This CDR3 has 16 amino acids. CDR3 bases: TGTGCCAGCAGCGGCGAAAAAGGGGGCACGAACACTGAAGCTTTCTTT. It specifies CASSGEKGGTNTEAFF.

J is TRBJ1-4 and V is TRBV2, with D perhaps matching TRBD1 (5 bases). The CDR3 is 14 amino acids. The V end was cut by 1 base, the J end by 7 bases, with 10 bases between. In germline, CDR1 is SNHLY, CDR2 FYNNEI. CDR3 residues: CASSEEGLSEKLFF. CDR3 nucleotide sequence: TGTGCCAGCAGTGAAGAGGGACTTAGTGAAAAACTGTTTTTT.

This clone was picked up one time. The chain has TRBV5-6 and TRBJ2-5; D perhaps matches TRBD2 (6 bases). This CDR3 region has 17 residues. CDR1 and CDR2 (germline): SGHDT, YYEEEE. V was pared by 4 bases and J by 2 bases, with 21 bases between. Here the CDR3 DNA reads TGTGCCAGCAGCCCCCCTGGACTTAGCGGAAGTCAAGAGACCCAGTACTTC. Translation: CASSPPGLSGSQETQYF.

The chain couples TRBV30 to TRBJ1-5; D uncertain. The germline V and J ends were trimmed by 3 bases and 6 bases, with 9 bases remaining between them. The CDR3 loop spans 12 amino acids. Germline V gene lookup returns CDR1 GTSNPN and CDR2 SVGIG (reference sequence). CDR3 residues: CAWSLQLQPQHF. The CDR3 bases are TGTGCCTGGAGCTTACAGCTTCAGCCCCAGCATTTT.

The rearrangement links TRBV10-3 to TRBJ2-3; D possibly corresponds to TRBD1 (5 bases). This CDR3 has 12 residues. Trimming removed 6 bases from V and 5 bases from J, with 9 bases in between. Germline CDR1 ENHRY, CDR2 SYGVKD. CDR3 nucleotides: TGTGCCATCAGCCAGACAGAAGATACGCAGTATTTT. It translates to CAISQTEDTQYF.